This T cell receptor beta chain was captured in a study of identical twins. Study conclusions and caveats: Low generation probability was overrepresented in out-of-frame alpha sequences shared by twins. Abundant cord blood beta clonotypes carried fewer insertions; memory repertoires showed none.

In regard to this clonotype: Antigen unknown.

TCRdb re-called the 5' RACE reads with MiXCR, one entry per CDR3 protein. The sample shows around 250,000 distinct CDR3 sequences, about 9% of them seen only once. These data also featured in a second study, about yellow fever vaccine responses in identical twins. As that study records: Twins' vaccine T cell responses were reported to seem partly convergent and partly personalized.

The sample comprised CD8+ T cells sorted from blood. This clonotype was obtained from a woman between 18 and 30 years old in good health.

The CDR3 sequence: CATSRAVPETQYF. CDR3 nucleotides: TGTGCCACCAGCAGAGCGGTCCCAGAGACCCAGTACTTC. The gene calls are TRBV15 and TRBJ2-5, with D unclear. CDR1 is LNHNV, CDR2 YYDKDF, per germline (reference sequence). The CDR3 contains 13 residues. Trimming stripped 1 base from V and 4 bases from J, with 7 bases between.